This entry lists 3 T cell receptor beta chains sequenced from one sample in a study of cytomegalovirus exposure and HLA in healthy donors. The PCR made use of 60 Vbeta and 13 Jbeta primers. The table came from immunoSEQ multiplex PCR; TCRdb's copy has only in-frame clones and leaves some out. Of approximately 140,000 clones listed, 82% are singletons. Sample: PBMCs. The receptor set was obtained from a boy aged 2-15 years in good health and CMV-seronegative.

The chain employs TRBV6-4 and TRBJ2-1; 11 nucleotides line up with TRBD2. Germline CDR1 reads MRHNA; CDR2 reads SNTAGT. The ends lost 2 bases at V and 3 bases at J; junction bases unmatched: 3. CDR3 length: 16 residues. The CDR3 coding sequence is TGTGCCAGCAGTGACCCACTAGCGGGGGACTACAATGAGCAGTTCTTC. It encodes CASSDPLAGDYNEQFF.

The CDR3 nucleotides are TGTGCCAGCCTAGCGTCATACAATGAGCAGTTCTTC. This gives the protein CASLASYNEQFF. The chain uses TRBV25-1 and TRBJ2-1, with D possibly TRBD2 on 6 matching bases. The CDR3 is made up of 12 amino acids. The ends were cut back, 8 bases at V and 4 bases at J, with 9 bases in the middle. CDR1 and CDR2 (germline): MGHDK, SYGVNS.

J is TRBJ2-7 and V is TRBV7-6, with 9 bases identical to TRBD1. CDR3 size: 14 residues. V dropped 5 bases and J dropped 4; count of bases not matched to a gene: 6. Germline lookup yields CDR1 SGHVS and CDR2 FNYEAQ. The CDR3 here is CASSPGTGPYEQYF. CDR3 nucleotides: TGTGCCAGCAGCCCAGGGACAGGGCCTTACGAGCAGTACTTC.